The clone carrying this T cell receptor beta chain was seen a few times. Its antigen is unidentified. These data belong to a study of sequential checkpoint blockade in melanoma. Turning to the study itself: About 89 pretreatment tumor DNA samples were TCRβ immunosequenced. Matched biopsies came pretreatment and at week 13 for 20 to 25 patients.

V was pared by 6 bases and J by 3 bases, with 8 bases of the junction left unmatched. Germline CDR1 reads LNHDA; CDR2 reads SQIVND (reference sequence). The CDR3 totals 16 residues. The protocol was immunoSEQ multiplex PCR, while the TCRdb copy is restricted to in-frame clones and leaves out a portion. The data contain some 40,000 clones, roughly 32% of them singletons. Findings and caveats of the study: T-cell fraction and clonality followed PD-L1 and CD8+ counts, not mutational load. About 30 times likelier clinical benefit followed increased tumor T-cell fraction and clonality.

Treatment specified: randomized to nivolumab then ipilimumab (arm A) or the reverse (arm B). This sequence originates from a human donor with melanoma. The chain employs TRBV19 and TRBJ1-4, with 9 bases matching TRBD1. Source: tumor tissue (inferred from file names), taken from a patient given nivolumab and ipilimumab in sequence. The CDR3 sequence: CASRKGWDRANEKLFF. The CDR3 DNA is TGTGCCAGTAGAAAAGGTTGGGACAGGGCTAATGAAAAACTGTTTTTT.